This T cell receptor beta chain stems from a study of T cells in Graves' hyperthyroidism and ophthalmopathy (dated by TCRdb to the late 2010s). Regarding the research as a whole: Peripheral blood samples were taken at the time of initial diagnosis, prior to any treatment. The study also compared thyroid tissue and blood T-cell repertoires from more than 5 Graves' hyperthyroidism patients. After sampling, hyperthyroidism patients received methimazole starting at 30 mg daily, and ophthalmopathy patients received high-dose intravenous methylprednisolone. According to the paper, TCR Vbeta CDR3 sequencing was carried out on over 130 peripheral blood samples, which came from 40 to 45 ophthalmopathy, around 74 hyperthyroidism and about 17 progressor patients. Prospective prediction of ophthalmopathy was tested in an independent validation cohort of fewer than 20 hyperthyroidism patients and some 17 patients who later progressed to ophthalmopathy. To identify TCR V-J signatures that set the groups apart, the researchers used a discovery cohort of 100 patients, made up of 43 with Graves' ophthalmopathy and about 59 with stable Graves' hyperthyroidism. The 100 or so discovery patients were randomly split 7:3 into training and test sets.

CDR3 length: 14 amino acids, cysteine to phenylalanine. CDR3 DNA only is kept here, 42 bases in frame from base 1. Concerning this clonotype itself: What this receptor recognizes is not known. At one end the junction does not follow the germline gene, possibly because of a read error.

Overall study outcomes, separate from this receptor: During validation, the model predicted progression to ophthalmopathy a median of approximately 6 months ahead of onset, with more than 60% sensitivity and 72% to 80% specificity. Most expanded thyroid clonotypes (frequency above 0.001) were also detected in blood, suggesting blood repertoires may reflect thyroid immune responses. No statistical method was used to set the sample size in advance, and investigators knew the group allocation. A model built on a 13 V-J signature distinguished ophthalmopathy from stable hyperthyroidism, reaching 87.88% sensitivity and about 81% specificity in cross-validation and 80%/75% in testing.

A patient counted as having stable Graves' hyperthyroidism if no progression to ophthalmopathy occurred over 18 months of follow-up. Hyperthyroidism patients were aged 18 to 65 years and newly diagnosed, with disease duration of less than 2 months. Patients with uncontrolled infections, other autoimmune diseases, pregnancy or lactation were excluded. Diagnoses were based on clinical symptoms, serum thyroxine and TRAb, thyroid ultrasound and orbital computed tomography. PBMCs were isolated from more than 9 ml of fresh peripheral blood by Ficoll-Paque density gradient centrifugation. Total RNA was extracted with Trizol reagent, and quality was checked on an Agilent 2100 Bioanalyzer. The TCR beta CDR3 regions were amplified from the RNA transcripts. The TCR CDR3 was subjected to a first round of RT-PCR using the HTBI primer set and the Qiagen OneStep RT-PCR kit. Libraries were constructed in a second round of multiplex PCR, after which size selection and purification were performed. Libraries were sequenced paired-end with 100 bp reads on an Illumina HiSeq2000. The paper's data handling went like this. SOAPnuke was used to process the raw data, removing reads that contained adapters or uncalled bases, had a mean Phred below 15, or lacked an exact match to the constant primer or identifier. High-quality paired reads were merged using COPE v1.2.5, and each unique nucleotide sequence was defined as a clonotype. MiTCR v1.1 was used to align the clonotypes against IMGT TRBV, TRBD and TRBJ reference segments. Analysis was restricted to V-J combinations with a frequency above 0.0001, which covered roughly 99% of repertoires. The TCS score was defined as the ratio of F50 (clonal expansion) to E x V (chaos), calculated using BLOSUM62-based TCRdist between CDR3 peptides within each V-J. Welch's t-statistics and random forest reduced 500 to 650 V-J features to under 15, which were used in a naive Bayes classifier (R e1071). The Morisita-Horn index was used to measure how similar the thyroid and blood repertoires were. TCRdb reworked the public reads: Q25 trimming with fastp, MiXCR clone assembly, productive beta chains retained. Rows with one shared CDR3 protein collapse into an entry with the most common genes and DNA. TCRdb, not the authors, supplied the V and J calls. The sample table shows around 800,000 distinct CDR3 sequences, and over 35% are seen once. The ten largest make up 8.9% of the sample.

Specimen: blood. The clonotype was recovered from a man between 18 and 35 years old with Graves' hyperthyroidism. The V and J genes are TRBV12-3 or TRBV12-4 and TRBJ1-6; TRBD1 agrees with 7 junctional bases. The DNA reads as follows: TGTGCCGGCAGTTTAGGGGCAGGGGGATCACCCCTCCACTTT. Its translation reads: CAGSLGAGGSPLHF.